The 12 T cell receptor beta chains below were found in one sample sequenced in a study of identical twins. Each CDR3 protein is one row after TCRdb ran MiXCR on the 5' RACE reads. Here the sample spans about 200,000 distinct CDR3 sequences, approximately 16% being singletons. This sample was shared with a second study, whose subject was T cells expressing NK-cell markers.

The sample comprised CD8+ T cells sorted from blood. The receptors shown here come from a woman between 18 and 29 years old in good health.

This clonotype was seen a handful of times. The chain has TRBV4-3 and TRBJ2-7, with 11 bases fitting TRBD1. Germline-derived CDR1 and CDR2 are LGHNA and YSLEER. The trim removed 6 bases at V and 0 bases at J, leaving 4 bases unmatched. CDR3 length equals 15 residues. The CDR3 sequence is CASRAGTGGSYEQYF. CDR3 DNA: TGCGCCAGCAGGGCCGGGACAGGGGGCTCCTACGAGCAGTACTTC.

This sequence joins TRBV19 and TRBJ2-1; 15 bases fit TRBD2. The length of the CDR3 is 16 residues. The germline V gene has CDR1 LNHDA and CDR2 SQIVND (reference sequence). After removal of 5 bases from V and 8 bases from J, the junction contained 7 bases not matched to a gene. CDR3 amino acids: CASSLGLAGGLYEQFF. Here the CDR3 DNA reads TGTGCCAGTAGTTTGGGACTAGCGGGAGGATTGTATGAGCAGTTCTTC.

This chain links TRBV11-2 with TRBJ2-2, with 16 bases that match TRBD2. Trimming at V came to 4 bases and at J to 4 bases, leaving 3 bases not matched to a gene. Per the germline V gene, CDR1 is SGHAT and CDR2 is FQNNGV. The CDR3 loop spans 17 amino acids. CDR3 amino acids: CASSWGLAGGITGELFF. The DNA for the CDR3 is TGTGCCAGCAGCTGGGGACTAGCGGGGGGGATCACCGGGGAGCTGTTTTTT.

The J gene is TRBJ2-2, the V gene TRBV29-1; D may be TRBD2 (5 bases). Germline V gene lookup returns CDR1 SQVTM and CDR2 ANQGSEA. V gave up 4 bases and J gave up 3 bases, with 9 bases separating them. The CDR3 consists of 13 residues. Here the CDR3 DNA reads TGCAGCGTTGTTCTAGCTGACACCGGGGAGCTGTTTTTT. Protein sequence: CSVVLADTGELFF.

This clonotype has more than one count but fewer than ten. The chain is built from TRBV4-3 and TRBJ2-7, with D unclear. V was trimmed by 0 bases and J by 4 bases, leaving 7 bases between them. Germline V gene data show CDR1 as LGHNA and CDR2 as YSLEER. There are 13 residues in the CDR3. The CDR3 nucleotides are TGCGCCAGCAGCCAAGATTGGAATTACGAGCAGTACTTC. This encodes CASSQDWNYEQYF.

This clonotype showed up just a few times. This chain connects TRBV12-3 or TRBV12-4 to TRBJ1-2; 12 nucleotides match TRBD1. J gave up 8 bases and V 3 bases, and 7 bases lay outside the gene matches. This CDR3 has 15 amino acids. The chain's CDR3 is CASSFGTGGRMGYTF. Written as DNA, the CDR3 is TGTGCCAGCAGTTTTGGGACAGGGGGCCGGATGGGCTACACCTTC.

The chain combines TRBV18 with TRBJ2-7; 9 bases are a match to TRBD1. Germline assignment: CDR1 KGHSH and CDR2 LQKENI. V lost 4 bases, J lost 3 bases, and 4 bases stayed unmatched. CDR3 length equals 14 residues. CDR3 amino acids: CASSRRDRVYEQYF. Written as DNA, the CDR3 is TGTGCCAGCTCACGCCGGGACAGGGTCTACGAGCAGTACTTC.

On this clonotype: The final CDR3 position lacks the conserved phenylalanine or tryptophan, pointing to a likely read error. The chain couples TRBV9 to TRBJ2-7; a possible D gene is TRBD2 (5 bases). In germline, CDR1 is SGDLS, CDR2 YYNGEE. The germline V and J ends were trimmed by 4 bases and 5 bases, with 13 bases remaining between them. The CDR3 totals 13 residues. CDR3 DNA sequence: TGTGCCAGCAGCCCCACGGACGGGAACGAGCAGTACTTG. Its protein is CASSPTDGNEQYL.

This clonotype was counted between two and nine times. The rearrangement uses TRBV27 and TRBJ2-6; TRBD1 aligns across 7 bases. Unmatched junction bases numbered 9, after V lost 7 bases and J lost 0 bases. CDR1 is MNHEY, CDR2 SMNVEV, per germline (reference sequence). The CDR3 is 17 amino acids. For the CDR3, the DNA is TGTGCCAGCAAAGGGAGACAGGGCTCCTCTGGGGCCAACGTCCTGACTTTC. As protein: CASKGRQGSSGANVLTF. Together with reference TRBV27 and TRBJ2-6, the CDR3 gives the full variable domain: EAQVTQNPRYLITVTGKKLTVTCSQNMNHEYMSWYRQDPGLGLRQIYYSMNVEVTDKGDVPEGYKVSRKEKRNFPLILESPSPNQTSLYFCASKGRQGSSGANVLTFGAGSRLTVL.

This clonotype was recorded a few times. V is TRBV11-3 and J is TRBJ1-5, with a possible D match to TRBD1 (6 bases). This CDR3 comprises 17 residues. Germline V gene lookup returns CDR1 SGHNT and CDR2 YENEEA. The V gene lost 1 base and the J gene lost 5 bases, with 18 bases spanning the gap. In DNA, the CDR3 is TGTGCCAGCAGCTTAGGCACCGGGGGCCAGGGAGATCAGCCCCAGCATTTT. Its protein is CASSLGTGGQGDQPQHF.

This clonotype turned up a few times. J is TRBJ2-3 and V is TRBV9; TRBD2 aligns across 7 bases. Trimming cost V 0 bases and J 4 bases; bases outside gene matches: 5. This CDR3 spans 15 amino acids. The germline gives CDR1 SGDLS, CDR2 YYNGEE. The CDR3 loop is CASSVAGLGADTQYF. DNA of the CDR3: TGTGCCAGCAGCGTAGCCGGACTAGGAGCAGATACGCAGTATTTT. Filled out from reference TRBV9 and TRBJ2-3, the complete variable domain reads DSGVTQTPKHLITATGQRVTLRCSPRSGDLSVYWYQQSLDQGLQFLIQYYNGEERAKGNILERFSAQQFPDLHSELNLSSLELGDSALYFCASSVAGLGADTQYFGPGTRLTVL.

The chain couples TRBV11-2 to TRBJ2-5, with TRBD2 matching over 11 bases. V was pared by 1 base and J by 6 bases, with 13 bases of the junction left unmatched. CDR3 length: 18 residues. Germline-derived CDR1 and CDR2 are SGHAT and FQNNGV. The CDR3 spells CASSLVFTSGRAVQTQYF. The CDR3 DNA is TGTGCCAGCAGCTTAGTTTTCACTAGCGGGAGAGCGGTACAGACCCAGTACTTC.